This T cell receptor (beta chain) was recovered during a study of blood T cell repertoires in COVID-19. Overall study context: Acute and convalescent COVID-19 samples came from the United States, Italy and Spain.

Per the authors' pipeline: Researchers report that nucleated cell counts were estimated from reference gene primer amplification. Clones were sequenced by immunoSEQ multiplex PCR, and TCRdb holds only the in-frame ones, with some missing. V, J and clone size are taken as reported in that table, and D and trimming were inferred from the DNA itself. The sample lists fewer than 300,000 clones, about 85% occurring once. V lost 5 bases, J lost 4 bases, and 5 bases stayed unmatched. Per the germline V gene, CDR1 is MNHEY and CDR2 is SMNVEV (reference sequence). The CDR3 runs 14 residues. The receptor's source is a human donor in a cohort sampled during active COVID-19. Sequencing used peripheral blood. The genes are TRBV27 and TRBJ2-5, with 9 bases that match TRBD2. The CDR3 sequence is CASSLFSGGETQYF. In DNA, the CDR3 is TGTGCCAGCAGTCTATTTAGCGGGGGAGAGACCCAGTACTTC.